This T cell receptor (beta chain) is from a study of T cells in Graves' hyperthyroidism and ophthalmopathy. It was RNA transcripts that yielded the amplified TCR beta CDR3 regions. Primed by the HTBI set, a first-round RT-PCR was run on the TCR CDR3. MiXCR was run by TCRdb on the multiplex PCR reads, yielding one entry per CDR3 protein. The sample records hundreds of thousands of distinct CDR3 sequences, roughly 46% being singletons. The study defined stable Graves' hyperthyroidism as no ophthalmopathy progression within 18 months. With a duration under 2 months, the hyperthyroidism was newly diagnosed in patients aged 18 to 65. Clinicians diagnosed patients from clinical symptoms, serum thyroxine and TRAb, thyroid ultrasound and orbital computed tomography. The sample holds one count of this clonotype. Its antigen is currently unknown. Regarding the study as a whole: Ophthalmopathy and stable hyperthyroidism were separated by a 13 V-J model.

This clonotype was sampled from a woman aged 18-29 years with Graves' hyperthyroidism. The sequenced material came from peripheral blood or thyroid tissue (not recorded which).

Written as DNA, the CDR3 is TGTGCCCGGCAAAGACAGGGCAATCAGCCCCAGCATTTT. Translated: CARQRQGNQPQHF. The chain links TRBV19 to TRBJ1-5, with D perhaps TRBD1 (6 bases). V was shortened by 11 bases and J by 2 bases, with 13 bases between the two germline ends. Per the germline V gene, CDR1 is LNHDA and CDR2 is SQIVND (reference sequence). The CDR3 is made up of 13 amino acids. Complete variable domain (other parts from reference TRBV19 and TRBJ1-5): DGGITQSPKYLFRKEGQNVTLSCEQNLNHDAMYWYRQDPGQGLRLIYYSQIVNDFQKGDIAEGYSVSREKKESFPLTVTSAQKNPTAFYLCARQRQGNQPQHFGDGTRLSIL.